This T cell receptor (beta chain) was sequenced during a study of blood T cell repertoires in COVID-19. Study context: Italy, Spain and the United States were the sources of the convalescent and acute COVID-19 samples. In each case, the material was cDNA or gDNA derived from T cells, B-cell-depleted T cells, or PBMCs.

Losses at the gene ends were 3 bases for V and 4 bases for J; bases not matched to a gene: 10. The CDR3 spans 16 residues. Germline V gene sequence: CDR1 SGHNT, CDR2 YYREEE (reference sequence). Under the authors' procedure: Scientists estimated how many nucleated cells there were by amplifying reference gene primers. Sequenced by immunoSEQ multiplex PCR; TCRdb stores in-frame clones only, minus some. Clone size and V and J calls were adopted from that table, with D and trimming inferred from the DNA. The sample has some 150,000 clones; 80% to 90% are singletons. This clone was seen just once. J is TRBJ1-2 and V is TRBV5-4; 9 bases fit TRBD1. The sample taken for sequencing was peripheral blood. The receptor comes from a woman aged 55-69 years with acute or convalescent COVID-19. This CDR3 reads CASSSSMGQGIYGYTF. The CDR3 DNA is TGTGCCAGCAGCTCCTCTATGGGACAGGGCATCTATGGCTACACCTTC.